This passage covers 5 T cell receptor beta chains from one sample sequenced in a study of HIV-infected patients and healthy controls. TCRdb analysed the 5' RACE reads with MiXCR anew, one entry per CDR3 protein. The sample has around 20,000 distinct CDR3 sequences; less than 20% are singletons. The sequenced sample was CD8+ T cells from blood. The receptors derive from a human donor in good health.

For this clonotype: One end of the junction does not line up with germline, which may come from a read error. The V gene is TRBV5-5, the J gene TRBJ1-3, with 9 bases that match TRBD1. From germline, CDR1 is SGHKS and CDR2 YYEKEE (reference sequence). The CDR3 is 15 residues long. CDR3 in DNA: TGTGACAGCAGCGTAGACAGGGGGGCAGGAAACACCATATATTTT. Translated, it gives CDSSVDRGAGNTIYF. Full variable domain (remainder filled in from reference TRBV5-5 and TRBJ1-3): DAGVTQSPTHLIKTRGQQVTLRCSPISGHKSVSWYQQVLGQGPQFIFQYYEKEERGRGNFPDRFSARQFPNYSSELNVNALLLGDSALYLCDSSVDRGAGNTIYFGEGSWLTVV.

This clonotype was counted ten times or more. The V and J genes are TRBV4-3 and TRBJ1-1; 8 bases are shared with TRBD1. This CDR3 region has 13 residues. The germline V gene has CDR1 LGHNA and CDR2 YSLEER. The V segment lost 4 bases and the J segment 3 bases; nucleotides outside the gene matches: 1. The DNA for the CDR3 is TGCGCCAGCAGCCCGGACAGGGACACTGAAGCTTTCTTT. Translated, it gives CASSPDRDTEAFF.

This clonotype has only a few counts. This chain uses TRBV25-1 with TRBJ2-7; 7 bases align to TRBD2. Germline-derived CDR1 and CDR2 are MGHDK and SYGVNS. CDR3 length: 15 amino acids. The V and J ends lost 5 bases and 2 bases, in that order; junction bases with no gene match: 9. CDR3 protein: CASSKGLLTTYEQYF. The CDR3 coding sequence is TGTGCCAGCAGTAAGGGACTATTAACTACCTACGAGCAGTACTTC.

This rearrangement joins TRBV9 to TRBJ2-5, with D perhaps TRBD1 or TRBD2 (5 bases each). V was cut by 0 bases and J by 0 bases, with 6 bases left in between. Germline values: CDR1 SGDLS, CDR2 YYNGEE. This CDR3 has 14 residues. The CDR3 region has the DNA TGTGCCAGCAGCGTAGTGGGGGACCAAGAGACCCAGTACTTC. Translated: CASSVVGDQETQYF.

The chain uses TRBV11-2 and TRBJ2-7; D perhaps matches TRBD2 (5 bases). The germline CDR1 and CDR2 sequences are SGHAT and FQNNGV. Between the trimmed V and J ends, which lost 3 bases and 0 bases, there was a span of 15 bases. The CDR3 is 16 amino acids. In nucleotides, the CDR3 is TGTGCCAGCAGCTTGGGTGAGCGGAACAGCTCCTACGAGCAGTACTTC. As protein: CASSLGERNSSYEQYF.